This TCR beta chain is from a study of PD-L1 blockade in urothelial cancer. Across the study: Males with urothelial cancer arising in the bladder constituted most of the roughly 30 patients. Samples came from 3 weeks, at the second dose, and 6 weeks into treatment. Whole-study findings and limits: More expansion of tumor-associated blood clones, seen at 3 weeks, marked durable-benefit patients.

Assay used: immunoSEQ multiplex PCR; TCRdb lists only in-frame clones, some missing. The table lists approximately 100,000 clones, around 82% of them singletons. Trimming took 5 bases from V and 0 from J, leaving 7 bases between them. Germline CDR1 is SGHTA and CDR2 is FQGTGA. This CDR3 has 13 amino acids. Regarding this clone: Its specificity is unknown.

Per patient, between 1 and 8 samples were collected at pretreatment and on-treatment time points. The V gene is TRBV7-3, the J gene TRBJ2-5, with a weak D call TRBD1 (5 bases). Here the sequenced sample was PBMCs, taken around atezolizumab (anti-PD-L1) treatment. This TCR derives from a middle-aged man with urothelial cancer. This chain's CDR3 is CASSPGYQETQYF. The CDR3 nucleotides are TGTGCCAGCAGCCCAGGGTACCAAGAGACCCAGTACTTC.